A selection of T cell receptor beta chains follows, all from one sample in a study of Graves' ophthalmopathy and Graves' hyperthyroidism. TCRdb re-called the multiplex PCR reads through MiXCR, storing one row per CDR3 protein. In the table there are over a million distinct CDR3 sequences, roughly 35% of which are singletons. The specimen was peripheral blood or thyroid tissue (not recorded which). The receptors stem from an adult man with Graves' hyperthyroidism. The CDR3 runs from the conserved cysteine through the conserved F or W. The order of the fields is D gene, clone size, V gene, J gene, CDR3 DNA, CDR3 protein. A D gene is named only where the DNA matches it firmly. Clone size is not always given. Where it is, it says once, few, many or a class for expanded clones.

d_call: -; clone_size: -; v_call: TRBV7-2; j_call: TRBJ1-6; cdr3_nt: TGTGCCAGCAGCTTTGGAACCGGGGAGCTACCCTTCCCCCTCCACTTT; cdr3_aa: CASSFGTGELPFPLHF
d_call: -; clone_size: few; v_call: TRBV14; j_call: TRBJ2-2; cdr3_nt: TGTGCCAGCAGCCAGTCGGTGGCCGGGGAGCTGTTTTTT; cdr3_aa: CASSQSVAGELFF
d_call: -; clone_size: few; v_call: TRBV12-3/TRBV12-4; j_call: TRBJ1-4; cdr3_nt: TGTGCCAGCAGGGGGTCCCCGAGGCGTAATGAAAAACTGTTTTTT; cdr3_aa: CASRGSPRRNEKLFF
d_call: -; clone_size: few; v_call: TRBV6-5; j_call: TRBJ2-5; cdr3_nt: TGTGCCAGCACCGGGACAAGACAAGAGACCCAGTACTTC; cdr3_aa: CASTGTRQETQYF
d_call: -; clone_size: many; v_call: TRBV2; j_call: TRBJ2-7; cdr3_nt: TGTGCCAGCAGTGAATATCTCCACGAGCAGTACTTC; cdr3_aa: CASSEYLHEQYF
d_call: -; clone_size: -; v_call: TRBV19; j_call: TRBJ1-5; cdr3_nt: TGTGCCAGTAGTATTGGGGGTCTCGGGCAGCCCCAGCATTTT; cdr3_aa: CASSIGGLGQPQHF
d_call: -; clone_size: -; v_call: TRBV10-3; j_call: TRBJ2-2; cdr3_nt: TGTGCCATCAGCGTTGTTCCGAACACCGGGGAGCTGTTTTTT; cdr3_aa: CAISVVPNTGELFF
d_call: TRBD2; clone_size: -; v_call: TRBV10-3; j_call: TRBJ2-5; cdr3_nt: TGTGCCATCGCGGGAGGGGGTAGCGGAACCGCAGAGACCCAGTACTTC; cdr3_aa: CAIAGGGSGTAETQYF
d_call: -; clone_size: many; v_call: TRBV7-2; j_call: TRBJ1-4; cdr3_nt: TGTGCCAGCAGCCTAACCCCGGAAAAACTGTTTTTT; cdr3_aa: CASSLTPEKLFF
d_call: -; clone_size: -; v_call: TRBV6-5; j_call: TRBJ2-6; cdr3_nt: TGTGCCAGCAGTTACGGGTTAACCCTCTCTGGGGCCAACGTCCTGACTTTC; cdr3_aa: CASSYGLTLSGANVLTF
d_call: TRBD2; clone_size: -; v_call: TRBV19; j_call: TRBJ2-5; cdr3_nt: TGTGCCAGTAGTATATCAGCGGGAGCCCAAGAGACCCAGTACTTC; cdr3_aa: CASSISAGAQETQYF
d_call: -; clone_size: -; v_call: TRBV11-2; j_call: TRBJ2-7; cdr3_nt: TGTGCCAGCAGCTTATCGGACCGAAATCACGAGCAGTACTTC; cdr3_aa: CASSLSDRNHEQYF
d_call: -; clone_size: many; v_call: TRBV2; j_call: TRBJ2-2; cdr3_nt: TGTGCCAGCGCGTTGGTTCCCGGGGAGCTGTTTTTT; cdr3_aa: CASALVPGELFF